Sequencing of this T cell receptor beta chain was carried out in a study of CD8+ T cells in alopecia areata. Trimming removed 0 bases from V and 2 bases from J, with 7 bases in between. There are 14 residues in the CDR3. The germline V gene has CDR1 SGHAT and CDR2 FQNNGV. General study points: Shared TCR sequences were less clear between patients than in mice, possibly partly from HLA diversity. Compared with normal scalp, lesional scalp had higher clonality and more expanded CD8+ clones.

Alopecia areata patients provided lesional scalp punch biopsies and peripheral blood. Investigators isolated RNA and reverse transcribed it into cDNA to act as the sequencing template. The table came from immunoSEQ multiplex PCR; TCRdb's copy has only in-frame clones and leaves some out. Of hundreds of thousands of clones in the sample, around 67% were seen once. On this clone itself: What it recognizes is unknown.

The source material was CD4+ T cells sorted from blood, sampled at week 0. This receptor was identified in a human donor with alopecia areata. This rearrangement joins TRBV11-2 to TRBJ2-5; unclear D gene. Here the CDR3 DNA reads TGTGCCAGCAGCTTAGATCGCGGTCAAGAGACCCAGTACTTC. Protein: CASSLDRGQETQYF.